The 24 T cell receptor beta chains below come from one sample, sequenced in a study of T-cell memory formation after mild COVID-19. Via MiXCR, TCRdb re-called the 5' RACE reads, giving one row per CDR3 protein. The sample has around 300,000 distinct CDR3 sequences; roughly an eighth are singletons. Sequenced sample: PBMCs or a T cell subset sorted from them (not recorded which). Source of these receptors: a man aged 18 to 30 who had mild COVID-19 (a few samples of this study predate the infection). Cell type and time point are not known.

This clonotype appeared a few times. The chain recombines TRBV11-2 with TRBJ1-3, with D hard to call. V was clipped by 3 bases and J by 0 bases, with 9 bases between them. The CDR3 sequence is 15 residues long. Germline V gives CDR1 SGHAT, CDR2 FQNNGV. CDR3 DNA: TGTGCCAGCAGCTTCCACAGACTCTCTGGAAACACCATATATTTT. Translating gives CASSFHRLSGNTIYF.

The rearrangement joins TRBV12-3 or TRBV12-4 to TRBJ2-3; D possibly uses TRBD1 or TRBD2 (5 bases each). This CDR3 has 14 residues. The V gene lost 8 bases and the J gene lost 4 bases, with 16 bases spanning the gap. The DNA for the CDR3 is TGTGCCAGCTTCTCCGGGACCCCGGCAGATACGCAGTATTTT. Translation: CASFSGTPADTQYF.

Turning to this clonotype: The conserved phenylalanine or tryptophan normally closing the CDR3 is absent here, so this likely arose from a read error. The DNA is left out, because the CDR3 cannot be placed on it with certainty; the CDR3 is given as TCRdb lists it. The J gene is TRBJ1-2, the V gene TRBV27. Germline V gives CDR1 MNHEY, CDR2 SMNVEV (reference sequence). Both ends counted, the CDR3 spans 9 residues. CDR3 sequence reads: CASIGSLCG.

The chain carries TRBV9 and TRBJ2-7; the match to TRBD1 covers 7 bases. The CDR3 is made up of 14 amino acids. The junction had 3 bases not matched to a gene; V was cut back by 3 bases and J by 0 bases. Germline loops: CDR1 SGDLS, CDR2 YYNGEE. The DNA of the CDR3 is TGTGCCAGCAGCGAGCGACAGGGCTCCTACGAGCAGTACTTC. Its protein is CASSERQGSYEQYF.

This clonotype was detected a few times. The chain carries TRBV27 and TRBJ1-1; D gene ambiguous. Germline V gene data show CDR1 as MNHEY and CDR2 as SMNVEV (reference sequence). The CDR3 is made up of 13 amino acids. The V gene lost 4 bases and the J gene lost 0 bases, with 6 bases spanning the gap. The CDR3 DNA reads as TGTGCCAGCAGTTCCCCTTTGAACACTGAAGCTTTCTTT. Encoded protein: CASSSPLNTEAFF.

The chain couples TRBV5-6 to TRBJ1-4; D might be TRBD1 (5 bases). This CDR3 has 15 residues. Germline V CDR1 and CDR2: SGHDT, YYEEEE. The V end was cut by 4 bases, the J end by 7 bases, with 17 bases between. DNA for the CDR3: TGTGCCAGCAGCATGAGGGGAGGTGGAGTTGAAAAACTGTTTTTT. This codes for CASSMRGGGVEKLFF. Combining the CDR3 with reference TRBV5-6 and TRBJ1-4 gives the whole variable domain DAGVTQSPTHLIKTRGQQVTLRCSPKSGHDTVSWYQQALGQGPQFIFQYYEEEERQRGNFPDRFSGHQFPNYSSELNVNALLLGDSALYLCASSMRGGGVEKLFFGSGTQLSVL.

V is TRBV25-1 and J is TRBJ1-1; D is ambiguous. V gave up 0 bases and J gave up 9 bases, with 14 bases separating them. Germline V gene data show CDR1 as MGHDK and CDR2 as SYGVNS. CDR3 length: 14 amino acids. The CDR3 reads CASSEYQSGRKAFF. CDR3 in DNA: TGTGCCAGCAGTGAATATCAGTCCGGCAGAAAAGCTTTCTTT. The whole variable domain, remainder taken from reference TRBV25-1 and TRBJ1-1, is EADIYQTPRYLVIGTGKKITLECSQTMGHDKMYWYQQDPGMELHLIHYSYGVNSTEKGDLSSESTVSRIRTEHFPLTLESARPSHTSQYLCASSEYQSGRKAFFGQGTRLTVV.

This clonotype appeared many times. The V gene is TRBV20-1, the J gene TRBJ1-1; no clear D gene. The CDR3 extends over 14 amino acids. Germline CDR1 DFQATT, CDR2 SNEGSKA (reference sequence). Trimming shortened V by 1 base and J by 1 base, and 10 bases separated the two germline ends. In nucleotides, the CDR3 is TGCAGTGCTAGAGCCCATTTGGGGAACACTGAAGCTTTCTTT. Translating gives CSARAHLGNTEAFF.

The V and J genes are TRBV7-2 and TRBJ2-5, with TRBD2 matching over 9 bases. Germline V gene data show CDR1 as SGHTA and CDR2 as FQGNSA. V dropped 2 bases and J dropped 4; count of bases not matched to a gene: 8. The CDR3 extends over 16 amino acids. Here the CDR3 reads CASSLSSGRLAETQYF. The CDR3 DNA follows: TGTGCCAGCAGCTTATCAAGCGGGAGGTTGGCAGAGACCCAGTACTTC.

This clonotype turned up a few times. The gene calls are TRBV28 and TRBJ1-5; D remains ambiguous. Trimming removed 1 base at V and 3 bases at J, with 4 bases between. Germline CDR1 is MDHEN and CDR2 is SYDVKM. This CDR3 comprises 13 residues. The CDR3, as DNA: TGTGCCAGCAGTTTATCGGTCAATCAGCCCCAGCATTTT. Encoded protein: CASSLSVNQPQHF.

This chain joins TRBV6-1 and TRBJ2-3; no clear D. CDR3 length equals 16 residues. Deletions cut 5 bases from V and 2 bases from J, with 17 bases between. Germline V gene lookup returns CDR1 MNHNS and CDR2 SASEGT. CDR3 loop: CASSYGFGGYTDTQYF. The CDR3 coding sequence is TGTGCCAGCAGTTACGGGTTCGGCGGATACACAGATACGCAGTATTTT.

This clonotype was detected only a few times. The J gene is TRBJ1-5, the V gene TRBV6-1; 8 bases are shared with TRBD1. CDR3 length: 13 residues. V was pared by 4 bases and J by 9 bases, with 5 bases of the junction left unmatched. Germline V lookup: CDR1 MNHNS, CDR2 SASEGT. CDR3 region: CASSGQGYSPQHF. CDR3 DNA: TGTGCCAGCAGTGGACAGGGGTATTCGCCCCAGCATTTT.

The chain is built from TRBV4-1 and TRBJ2-2; no firm D call. The V and J ends lost 4 bases and 7 bases respectively, with 10 bases between them. In germline, CDR1 is MGHRA, CDR2 YSYEKL. The CDR3 totals 13 residues. This CDR3 is CASSLSRGGELFF. CDR3 coding DNA: TGCGCCAGCAGCCTAAGTCGAGGCGGGGAGCTGTTTTTT.

The rearrangement joins TRBV10-3 to TRBJ2-5; no definite D call. The CDR3 consists of 12 residues. Germline loops: CDR1 ENHRY, CDR2 SYGVKD. V lost 9 bases and J lost 5, with 13 bases in between. The CDR3 is CAISLFGETQYF. CDR3 nucleotide sequence: TGTGCCATATCTCTCTTCGGGGAGACCCAGTACTTC.

This clonotype was picked up a small number of times. The gene calls are TRBV5-1 and TRBJ1-1, with unresolved D. Germline CDR1 reads SGHRS; CDR2 reads YFSETQ. V dropped 2 bases and J dropped 2 bases, with 10 bases sitting between them. There are 14 residues in the CDR3. The chain's CDR3 is CASSLQPPNTEAFF. The CDR3 DNA reads TGCGCCAGCAGCTTACAACCCCCCAACACTGAAGCTTTCTTT.

This clonotype has only a few counts. The genes are TRBV4-1 and TRBJ1-6; D ambiguous. The CDR3 totals 15 residues. Trimming removed 0 bases from V and 5 bases from J, with 8 bases in between. Germline CDR1 MGHRA, CDR2 YSYEKL. The CDR3 DNA reads as TGCGCCAGCAGCCAAGATGAGACACATAATTCACCCCTCCACTTT. This encodes CASSQDETHNSPLHF.

This clonotype was recorded a few times. This rearrangement joins TRBV7-9 to TRBJ1-3, with D uncertain. CDR3 length: 15 amino acids. The germline V gene has CDR1 SEHNR and CDR2 FQNEAQ (reference sequence). V lost 5 bases and J 2 bases, leaving 13 bases between the germline ends. The CDR3 reads CASSRGVSAGNTIYF. The CDR3 DNA reads TGTGCCAGCAGCCGCGGGGTTTCGGCTGGAAACACCATATATTTT.

This clonotype has only a few counts. The chain has TRBV6-5 and TRBJ2-3, with 9 positions matching TRBD2. This CDR3 has 18 residues. Per germline, CDR1 MNHEY and CDR2 SVGAGI. The V gene end was trimmed by 2 bases and the J gene end by 3 bases; junction bases not matched to a gene: 12. CDR3 nucleotides: TGTGCCAGCAGTTACAGGGCGGGGGGGCTGGCGAGGACAGATACGCAGTATTTT. Translating gives CASSYRAGGLARTDTQYF.

The chain has TRBV27 and TRBJ2-1; no reliable D call. Germline V gene data show CDR1 as MNHEY and CDR2 as SMNVEV (reference sequence). The CDR3 totals 15 residues. V lost 0 bases and J lost 2, with 8 bases in between. The DNA for the CDR3 is TGTGCCAGCAGTTTATCGGCTGATCCCTACAATGAGCAGTTCTTC. It encodes CASSLSADPYNEQFF.

The rearrangement joins TRBV2 to TRBJ2-6; no reliable D call. The CDR3 totals 13 residues. V lost 7 bases and J lost 2, with 6 bases in between. Per the germline V gene, CDR1 is SNHLY and CDR2 is FYNNEI. The chain's CDR3 is CASILPGANVLTF. CDR3 bases: TGTGCCAGCATACTTCCTGGGGCCAACGTCCTGACTTTC.

The CDR3 DNA is TGTGCCAGCAGTATCAGCGGGACAGGAAATCAGCCCCAGCATTTT. Amino acid sequence: CASSISGTGNQPQHF. The V and J genes are TRBV6-5 and TRBJ1-5, with TRBD1 matching 8 bases. The CDR3 sequence is 15 residues long. The germline CDR1 and CDR2 sequences are MNHEY and SVGAGI. Trimming at V came to 5 bases and at J to 4 bases, leaving 7 bases not matched to a gene.

This clonotype was seen a few times. The chain couples TRBV4-1 to TRBJ1-2; TRBD1 agrees at 9 bases. V shed 3 bases and J 8 bases; nucleotides not matched to a gene: 7. In germline, CDR1 is MGHRA, CDR2 YSYEKL. This CDR3 is 14 amino acids long. The CDR3 protein is CASSQPGTGYGYTF. The DNA of the CDR3 is TGCGCCAGCAGCCAGCCCGGGACAGGGTACGGCTACACCTTC.

The table lists this clonotype with a few counts. This chain joins TRBV7-9 and TRBJ2-3; 11 positions agree with TRBD2. Germline CDR1 and CDR2: SEHNR and FQNEAQ (reference sequence). The CDR3 sequence is 15 residues long. V lost 3 bases, J lost 6 bases, and 5 bases stayed unmatched. The CDR3 reads CASSFSGGADDTQYF. The CDR3 DNA sequence: TGTGCCAGCAGCTTTAGCGGGGGGGCGGATGATACGCAGTATTTT.

V is TRBV4-3 and J is TRBJ2-3, with TRBD2 matching over 10 bases. After removal of 1 base from V and 5 bases from J, the junction contained 6 bases not matched to a gene. This CDR3 has 16 residues. CDR1 and CDR2 from the germline V gene are LGHNA and YSLEER. DNA for the CDR3: TGCGCCAGCAGCCAAGTGTCTAGCGGGGGAAAAGATACGCAGTATTTT. Its translation is CASSQVSSGGKDTQYF.